The next 24 T cell receptor beta chains were all read from a single sample in a study of CD8 T cells in ankylosing spondylitis (dated by TCRdb to about 2017). The method behind the library was 5' RACE. Instrument on record: Illumina HiSeq 2500. TCRdb's own reprocessing of the public reads used fastp at Q25 and MiXCR and kept productive beta chains. Each record represents a unique CDR3 protein, reported with the most common genes and DNA among its rows. For this sample the table gives about 240,000 distinct CDR3 sequences, of which around 11% were detected only once. 6% to 8.5% of the sample comes from the top ten. The sequencing sample was made of blood, either unsorted or a sorted T cell fraction (not recorded which). Receptor source: a male donor with ankylosing spondylitis or in good health (not recorded which).

This clonotype was seen ten or more times. The chain carries TRBV6-5 and TRBJ1-3; D call uncertain. The V gene's germline CDR1 is MNHEY and CDR2 SVGAGI. The CDR3 extends over 16 amino acids. Deletions cut 0 bases from V and 0 bases from J, with 9 bases between. In DNA form, the CDR3 reads TGTGCCAGCAGTTACTCCGGCCCGTTCTCTGGAAACACCATATATTTT. As protein: CASSYSGPFSGNTIYF.

CDR3 residues: CASSSRLARNEQFF. In DNA, the CDR3 is TGTGCCAGCAGTTCGCGACTAGCGAGGAATGAGCAGTTCTTC. The gene calls are TRBV6-2 or TRBV6-3 and TRBJ2-1; the match to TRBD2 covers 8 bases. This CDR3 has 14 amino acids. CDR1 and CDR2 from the germline V gene are MNHEY and SVGEGT. Trimming at V came to 4 bases and at J to 7 bases, leaving 6 bases not matched to a gene.

This clonotype appeared many times. The chain has TRBV6-5 and TRBJ2-2; 7 bases map to TRBD1. V lost 2 bases to trimming and J lost 2 bases; unmatched junction nucleotides: 2. CDR1 and CDR2 (germline): MNHEY, SVGAGI. The CDR3 is made up of 15 amino acids. DNA of the CDR3: TGTGCCAGCAGTTACCAGGGGGTCAACACCGGGGAGCTGTTTTTT. Amino acid sequence: CASSYQGVNTGELFF.

This clonotype qualifies as medium-sized. The chain employs TRBV20-1 and TRBJ2-1, with D perhaps matching TRBD2 (6 bases). The V end lost 6 bases, the J end lost 2 bases, and 11 bases lay between the germline ends. The CDR3 is 13 residues long. Germline CDR1 is DFQATT and CDR2 is SNEGSKA (reference sequence). In DNA form, the CDR3 reads TGCAGTGCCAGGACTACAGCCTACAATGAGCAGTTCTTC. It encodes CSARTTAYNEQFF.

V is TRBV3-1 and J is TRBJ2-1; D might be TRBD1 (6 bases). The CDR3 runs 14 residues. Trimming removed 4 bases at V and 0 bases at J, with 7 bases between. In germline, CDR1 is LGHDT, CDR2 YNNKEL (reference sequence). CDR3 sequence reads: CASSRGLSYNEQFF. Here the CDR3 DNA reads TGTGCCAGCAGCCGGGGGCTCTCCTACAATGAGCAGTTCTTC.

This chain joins TRBV5-5 and TRBJ2-7; TRBD2 aligns across 7 bases. The V segment lost 5 bases and the J segment 0 bases; nucleotides outside the gene matches: 8. This CDR3 has 15 residues. Germline CDR1 SGHKS, CDR2 YYEKEE (reference sequence). CDR3 protein: CASRLTSRSSYEQYF. In nucleotides, the CDR3 is TGTGCCAGCAGGTTGACTAGCAGGAGCTCCTACGAGCAGTACTTC. The full variable domain, its missing parts supplied by reference TRBV5-5 and TRBJ2-7, is DAGVTQSPTHLIKTRGQQVTLRCSPISGHKSVSWYQQVLGQGPQFIFQYYEKEERGRGNFPDRFSARQFPNYSSELNVNALLLGDSALYLCASRLTSRSSYEQYFGPGTRLTVT.

This clonotype showed up many times. This chain connects TRBV20-1 to TRBJ2-3; D is unclear. This CDR3 contains 14 residues. Germline V CDR1 and CDR2: DFQATT, SNEGSKA (reference sequence). Between the trimmed V and J ends, which lost 3 bases and 2 bases, there was a span of 12 bases. In nucleotides, the CDR3 is TGCAGTGCTAGCGGCCTCTTTCCCACAGATACGCAGTATTTT. It is translated as CSASGLFPTDTQYF.

V usage is TRBV5-1 and J usage is TRBJ2-3, with TRBD1 matching over 11 bases. CDR1 is SGHRS, CDR2 YFSETQ, per germline. This CDR3 has 15 amino acids. The ends lost 0 bases at V and 5 bases at J; junction bases unmatched: 2. DNA for the CDR3: TGCGCCAGCAGCTTGGGGACAGGGGGCCGAGATACGCAGTATTTT. Encoded protein: CASSLGTGGRDTQYF.

This clonotype was observed at least ten times. This rearrangement joins TRBV10-3 to TRBJ1-2, with a possible D match to TRBD1 (6 bases). The V end was cut by 3 bases, the J end by 0 bases, with 11 bases between. The CDR3 covers 15 residues. Per germline, CDR1 ENHRY and CDR2 SYGVKD. CDR3: CAISDTGATNYGYTF. CDR3 bases: TGTGCCATCAGTGATACGGGGGCGACTAACTATGGCTACACCTTC.

This clonotype was seen ten or more times. The J gene is TRBJ1-1, the V gene TRBV5-1; D is undetermined. V was trimmed by 0 bases and J by 3 bases, leaving 12 bases between them. The CDR3 consists of 15 residues. Per germline, CDR1 SGHRS and CDR2 YFSETQ. Here the CDR3 reads CASSLDSSADTEAFF. In nucleotides, the CDR3 is TGCGCCAGCAGCTTGGACAGTTCGGCGGACACTGAAGCTTTCTTT.

This clonotype has a handful of counts. The CDR3 spells CASSLGQGEYVKAFF. CDR3 in DNA: TGTGCCAGCAGCTTAGGCCAGGGCGAGTATGTGAAAGCTTTCTTT. The rearrangement joins TRBV7-8 to TRBJ1-1; D is possibly TRBD1 (5 bases). CDR1 and CDR2 from the germline V gene are SGHVS and FQNEAQ. Deletions cut 1 base from V and 9 bases from J, with 18 bases between. The CDR3 runs 15 residues. The entire variable domain, with the rest obtained from reference TRBV7-8 and TRBJ1-1, is as follows: GAGVSQSPRYKVAKRGQDVALRCDPISGHVSLFWYQQALGQGPEFLTYFQNEAQLDKSGLPSDRFFAERPEGSVSTLKIQRTQQEDSAVYLCASSLGQGEYVKAFFGQGTRLTVV.

In this sample, this clonotype turned up many times. The chain has TRBV5-6 and TRBJ2-1; 7 nucleotides line up with TRBD1. The CDR3 consists of 16 residues. In germline, CDR1 is SGHDT, CDR2 YYEEEE. With V trimmed by 0 bases and J by 4 bases, 7 bases remained unmatched. CDR3 region: CASSLVPGQSYNEQFF. Written as DNA, the CDR3 is TGTGCCAGCAGCTTGGTACCGGGACAGAGTTACAATGAGCAGTTCTTC.

The chain employs TRBV20-1 and TRBJ2-1; 8 nucleotides align to TRBD2. The CDR3 length is 13 residues. Germline CDR1 and CDR2: DFQATT and SNEGSKA (reference sequence). Losses at the gene ends were 6 bases for V and 1 base for J; bases not matched to a gene: 2. In DNA, the CDR3 is TGCAGTGCCTTAGCGGGATCCTACAATGAGCAGTTCTTC. It codes for CSALAGSYNEQFF.

This clonotype was observed a few times. This chain connects TRBV3-1 to TRBJ1-2; a weak D match, TRBD1 (6 bases). Trimming pared 0 bases from V and 9 bases from J, leaving 14 bases between. Germline-derived CDR1 and CDR2 are LGHDT and YNNKEL (reference sequence). The CDR3 totals 14 residues. The CDR3 protein is CASSQDYDRSSYTF. Written as DNA, the CDR3 is TGTGCCAGCAGCCAAGATTACGACAGGTCGAGCTACACCTTC.

This clonotype came up many times. The chain employs TRBV5-1 and TRBJ2-5, with D possibly being TRBD1 (5 bases). Germline CDR1 SGHRS, CDR2 YFSETQ. V was cut by 1 base and J by 5 bases, with 12 bases left in between. This CDR3 is 14 amino acids long. Here the CDR3 DNA reads TGCGCCAGCAGCTTGCCAGGGTTTGGGGAGACCCAGTACTTC. Amino acids: CASSLPGFGETQYF.

This clonotype was seen a handful of times. This chain uses TRBV20-1 with TRBJ2-1; 7 nucleotides align to TRBD2. Germline-derived CDR1 and CDR2 are DFQATT and SNEGSKA (reference sequence). This CDR3 region has 15 residues. With 3 bases clipped from V and 2 bases from J, the junction kept 7 bases outside the gene matches. The CDR3 is CSASRVAGTYNEQFF. CDR3 bases: TGCAGTGCTAGTAGGGTAGCGGGCACCTACAATGAGCAGTTCTTC.

This clonotype was seen at least ten times. V and J are TRBV5-4 and TRBJ2-2; D may be TRBD1 or TRBD2 (5 bases each). The CDR3 is 15 residues long. Trimming took off 4 bases at V and 2 bases at J, with 12 bases between the two ends. Germline V gene data show CDR1 as SGHNT and CDR2 as YYREEE (reference sequence). CDR3 sequence (DNA): TGTGCCAGCAGCCTTGGGACCAGAAACACCGGGGAGCTGTTTTTT. It is translated as CASSLGTRNTGELFF.

This clonotype appeared many times. The J gene is TRBJ2-7, the V gene TRBV5-1, with 10 bases matching TRBD2. Germline lookup yields CDR1 SGHRS and CDR2 YFSETQ. This CDR3 comprises 16 residues. Trimming removed 2 bases from V and 6 bases from J; junction bases left unmatched: 11. The CDR3 DNA sequence: TGCGCCAGCAGCTTCTTTACTAGCGGGACAGCGCGCGAGCAGTACTTC. This codes for CASSFFTSGTAREQYF. Full variable domain (outside the CDR3, taken from reference TRBV5-1 and TRBJ2-7): KAGVTQTPRYLIKTRGQQVTLSCSPISGHRSVSWYQQTPGQGLQFLFEYFSETQRNKGNFPGRFSGRQFSNSRSEMNVSTLELGDSALYLCASSFFTSGTAREQYFGPGTRLTVT.

This clonotype has at least ten counts. The chain couples TRBV20-1 to TRBJ2-7; the D gene is possibly TRBD2 (6 bases). This CDR3 spans 11 amino acids. Trimming cost V 1 base and J 5 bases, with 6 bases left between them. The germline CDR1 and CDR2 sequences are DFQATT and SNEGSKA (reference sequence). CDR3 nucleotides: TGCAGTGCTAGAGGGAGGGACGAGCAGTACTTC. As protein: CSARGRDEQYF.

This clonotype was found many times. The V gene is TRBV6-2 or TRBV6-3, the J gene TRBJ1-4; 7 bases match TRBD1. CDR3 length: 14 amino acids. Germline V gene lookup returns CDR1 MNHEY and CDR2 SVGEGT. The trim removed 5 bases at V and 8 bases at J, leaving 8 bases unmatched. The CDR3 protein is CASSPQGFGEKLFF. The CDR3 region has the DNA TGTGCCAGCAGTCCACAGGGGTTCGGGGAAAAACTGTTTTTT.

This clonotype has ten or more counts. V usage is TRBV6-1 and J usage is TRBJ2-7, with a tentative D call TRBD2 (7 bases). CDR1 is MNHNS and CDR2 is SASEGT in the germline V gene. Trimming removed 2 bases from V and 0 bases from J, with 14 bases in between. This CDR3 has 16 amino acids. Written as DNA, the CDR3 is TGTGCCAGCAGTGAACAACCGGGGGGCTACTCCTACGAGCAGTACTTC. Its translation is CASSEQPGGYSYEQYF.

This clonotype was observed a few times. The chain links TRBV12-3 or TRBV12-4 to TRBJ1-4; D is perhaps TRBD1 (5 bases). The CDR3 runs 15 residues. V was cut by 5 bases and J by 5 bases, with 15 bases left in between. In DNA form, the CDR3 reads TGTGCCAGCAGTCCAGTCGGGACGGAAAATGAAAAACTGTTTTTT. It translates to CASSPVGTENEKLFF.

This clonotype showed up many times. The gene calls are TRBV5-1 and TRBJ1-1, with D possibly TRBD1 on 6 matching bases. Between the trimmed V and J ends, which lost 5 bases and 4 bases, there was a span of 15 bases. The CDR3 has 14 amino acids. Germline CDR1 and CDR2: SGHRS and YFSETQ. CDR3 DNA: TGCGCCAGCAGTGGTTCAGGGGATCCCACTGAAGCTTTCTTT. It encodes CASSGSGDPTEAFF.

This clonotype turned up a few times. The chain couples TRBV7-8 to TRBJ1-1; TRBD1 matches 7 bases. J lost 5 bases, V lost 1 base, and 7 bases had no gene match. Germline V CDR1 and CDR2: SGHVS, FQNEAQ. CDR3 length: 15 amino acids. The CDR3 region has the DNA TGTGCCAGCAGCTTAGGTCGGACAGGAAAAACTGAAGCTTTCTTT. This gives the protein CASSLGRTGKTEAFF. The full variable domain, in which reference TRBV7-8 and TRBJ1-1 provide the parts outside the CDR3, is GAGVSQSPRYKVAKRGQDVALRCDPISGHVSLFWYQQALGQGPEFLTYFQNEAQLDKSGLPSDRFFAERPEGSVSTLKIQRTQQEDSAVYLCASSLGRTGKTEAFFGQGTRLTVV.